The clone carrying this T cell receptor beta chain has ten or more counts. The antigen is unknown. This CDR3 is 14 amino acids long. Losses at the gene ends were 4 bases for V and 9 bases for J; bases not matched to a gene: 8. From germline, CDR1 is MNHNS and CDR2 SASEGT. A second PCR of about 7 to 12 cycles used a sample-barcoded 5' primer and a J-beta primer mix. Every molecule of cDNA carried a tag from a template-switch adaptor with 12 random nucleotides. Researchers report that each sample yielded at least 3 million CDR3-containing paired-end reads. TCRdb redid the calling of the 5' RACE reads with MiXCR, one entry per CDR3 protein. The table includes some 640,000 distinct CDR3 sequences, about 30% detected once. The entry originates in a study of blood T cells in healthy people across ages. Study-wide results and limits: A conclusive naive versus antigen-experienced comparison was prevented by the unsorted PBMCs. Changes in expanded clonotypes were possibly confounded, as the CMV status of donors was unknown.

The TCR originated in a woman of 80 years or more in good health. The chain employs TRBV6-1 and TRBJ2-4, with 8 nucleotides matching TRBD2. Source material: blood. DNA for the CDR3: TGTGCCAGCAGTGCTTGGGCGGGGGGTATCATTCAGTACTTC. It encodes CASSAWAGGIIQYF.